The 10 T cell receptor beta chains listed next were all sequenced from one sample in a study of tumor and adjacent non-tumor tissue in lung cancer. No cell sorting was done before RNA was extracted from the tissue. TCRbeta libraries were built with three rounds of nested PCR, modified from ARM-PCR. TCRdb fed the multiplex PCR reads into MiXCR, producing one record per CDR3 protein. The sample contains some 90,000 distinct CDR3 sequences, 61% of which appear only once. What was sequenced was lung tumor tissue. The source is a man in his 70s with non-small cell lung cancer.

The chain carries TRBV1 and TRBJ2-1. TRBV1 is an annotated pseudogene. There are 15 residues in the CDR3. The CDR3 DNA reads TGCACCAGCAGCCAAGACAGCTTCTCCTGCAATGAGCAGTTATTC. As protein: CTSSQDSFSCNEQLF.

Only a few counts were recorded for this clonotype. The chain links TRBV20-1 to TRBJ2-3, with TRBD2 matching over 12 bases. The germline V gene has CDR1 DFQATT and CDR2 SNEGSKA (reference sequence). V shed 0 bases, J shed 6 bases, and the junction held 4 bases outside the gene matches. The CDR3 sequence is 15 residues long. The CDR3 sequence is CSARDRTSGTDTQYF. The CDR3 nucleotides read TGCAGTGCTAGAGATCGGACTAGCGGGACGGATACGCAGTATTTT.

As concerns this clonotype: A clone one base away is much larger, so this may be a read error. The chain joins TRBV20-1 to TRBJ2-1; D gene unclear. Germline CDR1 reads DFQATT; CDR2 reads SNEGSKA (reference sequence). The CDR3 consists of 12 residues. CDR3 protein: CNARFSYNEQFF. Here the CDR3 DNA reads TGCAATGCTAGATTCAGTTACAATGAGCAGTTCTTC.

About this clonotype itself: One end of the junction fails to match germline, which may point to a read error. This chain uses TRBV11-2 with TRBJ2-2; 9 bases match TRBD2. From germline, CDR1 is SGHAT and CDR2 FQNNGV. The CDR3 consists of 16 residues. Written as DNA, the CDR3 is TGTGTCACCAGCCCGGCGGGGGGGTTAAGGGCCGGGGAACTGTTTTTT. Its translation: CVTSPAGGLRAGELFF.

Regarding this clonotype: The junction shows a germline mismatch at one end, possibly a read error. The chain employs TRBV6-4 and TRBJ1-5; TRBD1 might be the D (6 bases). Germline CDR1 is MRHNA and CDR2 is SNTAGT. The CDR3 length is 18 residues. The DNA for the CDR3 is TGTGCCAGCTGTGACCCCGATTTGTCCGGGGGGCTCAATCAGCCCCAGCATTTT. It is translated as CASCDPDLSGGLNQPQHF.

As to this clonotype: A much more abundant neighbour one base away suggests this may be a read error. The chain joins TRBV12-3 or TRBV12-4 to TRBJ2-2; tentative D call: TRBD1 (6 bases). V lost 7 bases and J 1 base, leaving 16 bases between the germline ends. CDR3 size: 16 residues. The CDR3 loop reads CASIRSVTGNTGELFF. CDR3 nucleotide sequence: TGTGCCAGCATACGGTCCGTGACAGGGAACACCGGGGAGCTGTTTTTT.

The chain joins TRBV29-1 to TRBJ2-2, with D possibly TRBD1 on 5 matching bases. CDR3 length: 13 amino acids. The V and J ends lost 6 bases and 5 bases respectively, with 13 bases between them. Germline V gene data show CDR1 as SQVTM and CDR2 as ANQGSEA. CDR3: CSVRTWRTGELFF. The CDR3 DNA reads TGCAGCGTACGGACATGGCGGACCGGGGAGCTGTTTTTT.

Concerning this clonotype itself: Given a much more abundant clone one base away, this may be a read error. V is TRBV12-3 or TRBV12-4 and J is TRBJ1-5; 9 bases line up with TRBD1. The CDR3 contains 16 residues. CDR3 nucleotide sequence: TGTGACAGCAGCGCAACCGGGACAGGGCTTGGTCAGCCCCAGCATTTT. Translated, it gives CDSSATGTGLGQPQHF.

Turning to this clonotype: Possible read error: a much larger clone is one base away. The chain recombines TRBV29-1 with TRBJ2-7; 9 bases are shared with TRBD2. The CDR3 sequence is 17 residues long. CDR1 and CDR2 from the germline V gene are SQVTM and ANQGSEA. CDR3 loop: CIVGARGGGANIYEQYF. The CDR3 coding sequence is TGCATCGTTGGGGCCCGGGGCGGGGGGGCCAACATATACGAGCAGTACTTC.

This clonotype was seen a single time. The junction shows a germline mismatch at one end, possibly a read error. The chain carries TRBV11-2 and TRBJ2-6, with D perhaps TRBD1 or TRBD2 (5 bases each). CDR1 and CDR2 (germline): SGHAT, FQNNGV. The CDR3 sequence is 19 residues long. CDR3 protein: CANSSPRGRGASGANVLTF. The CDR3 coding sequence is TGTGCCAACAGCTCCCCGAGGGGAAGAGGGGCCTCTGGGGCCAACGTCTTGACTTTC.